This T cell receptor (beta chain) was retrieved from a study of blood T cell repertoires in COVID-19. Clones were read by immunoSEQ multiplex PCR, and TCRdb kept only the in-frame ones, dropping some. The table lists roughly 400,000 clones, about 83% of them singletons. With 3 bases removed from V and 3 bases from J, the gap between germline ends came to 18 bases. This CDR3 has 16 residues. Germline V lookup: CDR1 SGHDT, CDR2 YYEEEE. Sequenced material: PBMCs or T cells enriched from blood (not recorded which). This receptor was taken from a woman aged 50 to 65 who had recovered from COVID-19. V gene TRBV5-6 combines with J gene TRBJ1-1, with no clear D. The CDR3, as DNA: TGTGCCAGCAGCTACGCCGCCCAAGGTGCGGACACTGAAGCTTTCTTT. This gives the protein CASSYAAQGADTEAFF. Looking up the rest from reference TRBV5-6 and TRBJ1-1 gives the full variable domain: DAGVTQSPTHLIKTRGQQVTLRCSPKSGHDTVSWYQQALGQGPQFIFQYYEEEERQRGNFPDRFSGHQFPNYSSELNVNALLLGDSALYLCASSYAAQGADTEAFFGQGTRLTVV.